The present entry profiles one TCR beta chain with its context. Antigen unknown. This PCR relied on a set of 60 Vbeta primers and 13 Jbeta primers. Some clones are missing from TCRdb's copy, which holds only in-frame ones; the method was immunoSEQ multiplex PCR. The sample includes roughly 150,000 clones, around 79% seen only once; the top ten take 3% to 4.5%. This sample was taken from a study of cytomegalovirus exposure and HLA in healthy donors. It was healthy bone marrow donors who served as donors. Notes on the study in general: Later on, analysis showed that most CMV-associated TCR beta chains appeared to be HLA-restricted. A later analysis linked a missense variant in DCLRE1C to the trimming of TCR beta V and J genes.

Material for sequencing was PBMCs. This TCR was recovered from a male donor in good health and CMV-seronegative.

CDR3 protein: CASRKGGGTDTQYF. The CDR3 coding sequence is TGCGCCAGCAGGAAAGGCGGGGGCACAGATACGCAGTATTTT. The chain links TRBV5-1 to TRBJ2-3, with D possibly matching TRBD2 (6 bases). Germline CDR1 SGHRS, CDR2 YFSETQ. The CDR3 is 14 residues long. Trimming stripped 5 bases from V and 1 base from J, with 11 bases between.